The 2 T cell receptor beta chains below come from one sample, sequenced in a study of CD8 T cells in ankylosing spondylitis. Study conclusions and caveats: A TCR beta motif of eight highly homologous variants appeared characteristic of ankylosing spondylitis blood.

TCRdb analysed the 5' RACE reads with MiXCR anew, one entry per CDR3 protein. There are hundreds of thousands of distinct CDR3 sequences in the sample; about an eighth occur only once, and about 0.49% lies in the top ten. The antigens these receptors bind are not known. Material for sequencing was blood, either unsorted or a sorted T cell fraction (not recorded which). The source is a male donor with ankylosing spondylitis.

The V and J genes are TRBV5-1 and TRBJ2-7; the D gene is possibly TRBD1 (6 bases). This CDR3 has 15 residues. Trimming stripped 0 bases from V and 5 bases from J, with 15 bases between. Per the germline V gene, CDR1 is SGHRS and CDR2 is YFSETQ. CDR3: CASSLANRVRDEQYF. CDR3 nucleotides: TGCGCCAGCAGCTTGGCGAACAGGGTGCGGGACGAGCAGTACTTC.

The rearrangement uses TRBV27 and TRBJ1-1, with TRBD1 identical over 10 bases. V shed 5 bases, J shed 0 bases, and the junction held 6 bases outside the gene matches. This CDR3 region has 16 residues. Germline V gives CDR1 MNHEY, CDR2 SMNVEV (reference sequence). The CDR3 DNA reads TGTGCCAGCAGTCGTGGGACAGGGGCTATGAACACTGAAGCTTTCTTT. It specifies CASSRGTGAMNTEAFF.